Presented here are 5 T cell receptor beta chains from one specimen sequenced in a study of T cell repertoires in cytomegalovirus infection. Antigens of these TCRs are unknown. In TCRdb, the reads were re-called with MiXCR into one record per CDR3 protein. Of approximately 300,000 distinct CDR3 sequences listed, almost 30% are singletons. Sequenced here: cultured PBMCs, sampled from culture after CMV antigen stimulation. These receptors all come from a human donor in good health (CMV status not recorded). Some clones in this sample may be carry-over from other donors' samples.

This clonotype was picked up many times. A much more abundant neighbour one base away suggests this may be a read error. J is TRBJ2-1 and V is TRBV7-2; D tentatively fits TRBD1 or TRBD2 (5 bases each). Trimming stripped 3 bases from V and 13 bases from J, with 10 bases between. The germline gives CDR1 SGHTA, CDR2 FQGNSA. The CDR3 extends over 11 amino acids. The CDR3 spells CASSFGGVQFF. As DNA, the CDR3 is TGTGCCAGCAGCTTTGGGGGTGTTCAGTTCTTC. Full variable domain (missing parts from reference TRBV7-2 and TRBJ2-1): GAGVSQSPSNKVTEKGKDVELRCDPISGHTALYWYRQSLGQGLEFLIYFQGNSAPDKSGLPSDRFSAERTGGSVSTLTIQRTQQEDSAVYLCASSFGGVQFFGPGTRLTVL.

This clonotype has only one observation. The chain recombines TRBV2 with TRBJ2-1, with D possibly matching TRBD1 (8 bases). V lost 7 bases to trimming and J lost 1 base, with 14 bases between them. The CDR3 loop spans 15 amino acids. Germline CDR1 reads SNHLY; CDR2 reads FYNNEI. The CDR3 reads CASKGGTGSYNEQFF. In DNA, the CDR3 is TGTGCCAGCAAGGGGGGGACAGGTTCCTACAATGAGCAGTTCTTC.

This clonotype was found a few times. This sequence joins TRBV4-1 and TRBJ2-1, with 7 bases fitting TRBD2. J gave up 2 bases and V 4 bases, and 5 bases lay outside the gene matches. The CDR3 contains 15 residues. Germline values: CDR1 MGHRA, CDR2 YSYEKL. The CDR3 region is CASSRGGLAYNEQFF. CDR3 nucleotides: TGCGCCAGCAGCCGAGGCGGACTAGCCTACAATGAGCAGTTCTTC.

The chain links TRBV19 to TRBJ2-1; 11 bases align to TRBD2. V lost 4 bases and J lost 7; bases outside the gene matches: 9. The CDR3 totals 16 residues. The germline gives CDR1 LNHDA, CDR2 SQIVND (reference sequence). This chain's CDR3 is CASSSQLAGEWNEQFF. As DNA, the CDR3 is TGTGCCAGTAGTAGCCAACTAGCGGGAGAGTGGAATGAGCAGTTCTTC.

This clonotype has more than one count but fewer than ten. Its ends do not fully match the called genes, so a read error is possible. CDR3: CDSSMTGTPSYEQYF. CDR3 coding DNA: TGTGACAGCAGTATGACCGGGACACCCTCCTACGAGCAGTACTTC. The rearrangement uses TRBV7-2 and TRBJ2-7; possibly TRBD1 for D (6 bases). This CDR3 has 15 residues. Germline V gene lookup returns CDR1 SGHTA and CDR2 FQGNSA.